The 11 T cell receptor beta chains listed next were all sequenced from one sample in a study of shared clonotypes between healthy human individuals. Sequenced by immunoSEQ multiplex PCR; TCRdb stores in-frame clones only, minus some. The sample includes fewer than 1.8 million clones, approximately 98.5% of them seen just once. Sequenced sample: naive CD4+ T cells sorted from blood. Subset given: CD45RA+ positively selected. The source of these receptors is a man younger than 40 in good health.

CDR3 nucleotides: TGTGCCAGCAGCCCACGCCCAGGGATTCCTGGCTACACCTTC. Its translation is CASSPRPGIPGYTF. V and J are TRBV28 and TRBJ1-2; D may be TRBD1 (5 bases). Deletions cut 6 bases from V and 7 bases from J, with 18 bases between. The CDR3 totals 14 residues. The V gene's germline CDR1 is MDHEN and CDR2 SYDVKM.

The chain combines TRBV7-6 with TRBJ2-7, with D tentatively TRBD2 (5 bases). CDR1 and CDR2 (germline): SGHVS, FNYEAQ. The V end was cut by 2 bases, the J end by 3 bases, with 11 bases between. CDR3 length: 14 amino acids. CDR3 sequence reads: CASSLRRSSYEQYF. The CDR3 region has the DNA TGTGCCAGCAGCTTAAGGAGGTCAAGCTACGAGCAGTACTTC.

This rearrangement joins TRBV7-9 to TRBJ1-4; no clear D. V dropped 1 base and J dropped 4 bases, with 10 bases sitting between them. The CDR3 is 15 residues long. Germline lookup yields CDR1 SEHNR and CDR2 FQNEAQ (reference sequence). The CDR3, as DNA: TGTGCCAGCAGCTTAGAGGAGAAGCGTAATGAAAAACTGTTTTTT. Translating it yields CASSLEEKRNEKLFF.

This chain joins TRBV27 and TRBJ2-7, with D perhaps being TRBD1 or TRBD2 (7 bases each). Germline V gene data show CDR1 as MNHEY and CDR2 as SMNVEV (reference sequence). Deletions cut 3 bases from V and 5 bases from J, with 17 bases between. This CDR3 is 15 amino acids long. CDR3 region: CASSFPGRGRHEQYF. The CDR3 DNA reads TGTGCCAGCAGTTTCCCGGGGAGGGGGCGCCACGAGCAGTACTTC.

This clone has just one count. The V call is TRBV28, the J call TRBJ2-5; TRBD1 might be the D (6 bases). This CDR3 contains 17 residues. V was clipped by 6 bases and J by 2 bases, with 22 bases between them. The V gene's germline CDR1 is MDHEN and CDR2 SYDVKM. The DNA for the CDR3 is TGTGCCAGCAGCTCCAGCACCGGACAGTGGATGCAAGAGACCCAGTACTTC. Translated: CASSSSTGQWMQETQYF.

The chain is built from TRBV7-2 and TRBJ1-1; TRBD1 is a possible D gene (6 bases). The CDR3 has 14 residues. V lost 5 bases to trimming and J lost 3 bases, with 13 bases between them. Germline V gene sequence: CDR1 SGHTA, CDR2 FQGNSA. CDR3 region: CASSQDRVYTEAFF. CDR3 in DNA: TGTGCCAGCAGCCAGGACAGAGTTTACACTGAAGCTTTCTTT.

The chain is built from TRBV18 and TRBJ1-1, with D hard to call. Germline V gene sequence: CDR1 KGHSH, CDR2 LQKENI. Trimming pared 3 bases from V and 0 bases from J, leaving 17 bases between. The CDR3 has 17 amino acids. CDR3 bases: TGTGCCAGCTCACCCCCCTCGCTGGTCGGACTGAACACTGAAGCTTTCTTT. Amino acid sequence: CASSPPSLVGLNTEAFF.

The chain recombines TRBV18 with TRBJ2-5, with TRBD2 as a possible D gene (6 bases). Trimming left V 1 base short and J 5 bases short, with 8 bases between. Germline V lookup: CDR1 KGHSH, CDR2 LQKENI. This CDR3 has 13 residues. CDR3 region: CASSPRRVETQYF. DNA for the CDR3: TGTGCCAGCTCACCACGGAGGGTTGAGACCCAGTACTTC.

This chain connects TRBV10-3 to TRBJ2-7; D is possibly TRBD1 or TRBD2 (5 bases each). The CDR3 sequence is 16 residues long. With 4 bases removed from V and 2 bases from J, the gap between germline ends came to 18 bases. The germline V gene encodes CDR1 ENHRY and CDR2 SYGVKD. In DNA form, the CDR3 reads TGTGCCATCAGTGGGTCCGGTGAGGGGTCAACCTACGAGCAGTACTTC. Translation gives CAISGSGEGSTYEQYF.

The chain is built from TRBV18 and TRBJ2-5; D is possibly TRBD1 or TRBD2 (5 bases each). CDR1 is KGHSH, CDR2 LQKENI, per germline. V gave up 3 bases and J gave up 3 bases, with 11 bases separating them. This CDR3 region has 14 residues. In DNA, the CDR3 is TGTGCCAGCTCACCTAGTTGGGGGAAAGAGACCCAGTACTTC. It codes for CASSPSWGKETQYF. The variable domain in full, completed from reference TRBV18 and TRBJ2-5, reads NAGVMQNPRHLVRRRGQEARLRCSPMKGHSHVYWYRQLPEEGLKFMVYLQKENIIDESGMPKERFSAEFPKEGPSILRIQQVVRGDSAAYFCASSPSWGKETQYFGPGTRLLVL.

The chain carries TRBV6-4 and TRBJ2-1; a weak D match, TRBD2 (5 bases). V shed 1 base and J shed 7 bases, with 11 bases lying between them. The CDR3 covers 14 residues. Germline V gene data show CDR1 as MRHNA and CDR2 as SNTAGT. CDR3 loop: CASSDLGLSNEQFF. The CDR3 nucleotides read TGTGCCAGCAGTGACTTAGGACTGTCGAATGAGCAGTTCTTC.